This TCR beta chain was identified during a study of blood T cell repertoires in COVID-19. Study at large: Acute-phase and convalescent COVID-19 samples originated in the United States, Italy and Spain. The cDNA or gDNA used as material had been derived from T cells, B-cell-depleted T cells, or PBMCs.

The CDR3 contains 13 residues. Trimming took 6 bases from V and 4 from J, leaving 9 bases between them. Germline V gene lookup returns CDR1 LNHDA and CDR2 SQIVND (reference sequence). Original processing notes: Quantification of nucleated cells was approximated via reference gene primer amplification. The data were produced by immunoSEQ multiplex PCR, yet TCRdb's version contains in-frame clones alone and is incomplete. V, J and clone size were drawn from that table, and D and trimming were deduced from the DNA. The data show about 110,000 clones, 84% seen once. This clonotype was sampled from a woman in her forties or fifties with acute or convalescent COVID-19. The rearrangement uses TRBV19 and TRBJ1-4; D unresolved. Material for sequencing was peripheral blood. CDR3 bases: TGTGCCAGTAGACGCAGGTATAATGAAAAACTGTTTTTT. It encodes CASRRRYNEKLFF.